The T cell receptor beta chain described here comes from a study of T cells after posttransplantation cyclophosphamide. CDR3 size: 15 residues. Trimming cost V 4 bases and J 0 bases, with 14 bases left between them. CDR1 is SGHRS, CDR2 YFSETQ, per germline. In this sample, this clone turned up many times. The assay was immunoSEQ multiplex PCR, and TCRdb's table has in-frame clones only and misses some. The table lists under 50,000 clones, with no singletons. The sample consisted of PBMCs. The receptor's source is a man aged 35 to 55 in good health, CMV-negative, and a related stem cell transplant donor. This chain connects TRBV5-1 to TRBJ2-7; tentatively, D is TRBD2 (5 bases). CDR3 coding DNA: TGCGCCAGCAGCCCGAATGCGGGCAGCTCCTACGAGCAGTACTTC. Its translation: CASSPNAGSSYEQYF.